Given below is one TCR beta chain in context. Per the original data handling: Reference gene primer amplification yielded estimated nucleated cell counts. Sequenced by immunoSEQ multiplex PCR; TCRdb stores in-frame clones only, minus some. From that table come the V and J calls and clone size; the DNA was used to work out D and trimming. Of some 39,000 clones in the sample, more than 85% were seen once. The data stem from a study of blood T cell repertoires in COVID-19. Study summary: Both acute and convalescent COVID-19 samples were obtained from the United States, Italy and Spain. Nucleic acid was either cDNA or gDNA, and it came from T cells, B-cell-depleted T cells, or PBMCs.

This clonotype was obtained from a human donor in a cohort sampled during active COVID-19. Sequencing was carried out using peripheral blood.

In DNA, the CDR3 is TGTGCCACCCTAGCCTTCCTTGGAAATGAGCAGTTCTTC. Its translation: CATLAFLGNEQFF. The chain carries TRBV10-3 and TRBJ2-1; TRBD2 is a possible D gene (5 bases). Germline lookup yields CDR1 ENHRY and CDR2 SYGVKD. V dropped 10 bases and J dropped 7 bases, with 17 bases sitting between them. The CDR3 runs 13 residues.